Sequencing of this T cell receptor beta chain was carried out in a study of human T cells and chemical hapten exposure. Study at large: It was small differences in pooled library volume that mainly caused per-sample TCR yields to vary. Study conclusions and caveats: Expanded TCRs clustered into significantly more large CDR3 similarity groups than controls, the analysis revealed.

Within the library, unique molecular identifiers were attached to each individual cDNA molecule. TCRdb recomputed calls from the RACE reads with MiXCR, one row per CDR3 protein. Of about 64,000 distinct CDR3 sequences listed, 11% are singletons. The time point here: patch test 3, about 24 weeks after DPC sensitization. Treatment reported: therapeutic diphenylcyclopropenone sensitization with weekly scalp DPC. This clonotype was detected a few times. Its target is not known. Trimming shortened V by 4 bases and J by 0 bases, and 9 bases separated the two germline ends. The CDR3 runs 15 residues. Germline V gene sequence: CDR1 MGHRA, CDR2 YSYEKL.

The clonotype comes from a woman younger than 45 with alopecia areata. Some clones in this sample may be carry-over from other donors' samples. The sequencing here drew on whole blood, taken in connection with sensitization to the hapten diphenylcyclopropenone (DPC). J is TRBJ2-2 and V is TRBV4-1, with D perhaps matching TRBD1 (6 bases). CDR3: CASSLDRPNTGELFF. As DNA, the CDR3 is TGCGCCAGCAGCCTCGACAGGCCGAACACCGGGGAGCTGTTTTTT.